Reported below is one T cell receptor (beta chain). The antigen is undetermined. Naive CD8 populations comprised CD45RO-negative cells positively selected for CCR7, excluding terminally differentiated effector memory CD45RA+ cells. Healthy and HIV-negative, the adult donors had no recent acute infections or vaccinations. These data originate in a study of shared clonotypes between healthy human individuals. Whole-study context: Donors, aged 18 to 49, were a couple of women and a few men. Study-level points and caveats: A reduction in generation probabilities was seen for non-shared clonotypes relative to those shared by all four donors. Clonotype sharing among donors likely depends on sequencing depth.

Measured with immunoSEQ multiplex PCR; TCRdb has only the in-frame clones, and not every one. The sample holds about 700,000 clones, around 90% seen once. The sequence derives from a man aged 30 to 39 in good health. Sequenced sample: naive CD8+ T cells sorted from blood.

Written as DNA, the CDR3 is TGTGCCAGTAGTATAGGGATGCAAGTACGCGCTAGCTCCTACAATGAGCAGTTCTTC. Translating gives CASSIGMQVRASSYNEQFF. The V and J genes are TRBV19 and TRBJ2-1; D not certain. Between the trimmed V and J ends, which lost 1 base and 0 bases, there was a span of 19 bases. The CDR3 extends over 19 amino acids. Germline V gene data show CDR1 as LNHDA and CDR2 as SQIVND (reference sequence).